This paragraph reports one T cell receptor (beta chain). The data originate from a study of T cell changes during pregnancy in multiple sclerosis. The ends were cut back, 4 bases at V and 0 bases at J, with 8 bases in the middle. Germline V gives CDR1 SGHRS, CDR2 YFSETQ. The CDR3 is made up of 13 amino acids. Using immunoSEQ multiplex PCR, the repertoire was profiled, and TCRdb retains in-frame clones only, with some absent. The sample yields tens of thousands of clones, roughly 92% seen once. The clonotype originates from a female donor in good health, enrolled as a control in a pregnancy study. The rearrangement uses TRBV5-1 and TRBJ2-7; TRBD2 is a possible D gene (5 bases). The sequenced sample was CD8+ T cells from peripheral blood mononuclear cells, obtained in the third trimester of pregnancy. The CDR3 DNA is TGCGCCAGCAGCCCGGGAATCTCCTACGAGCAGTACTTC. Amino acid sequence: CASSPGISYEQYF.